These 26 T cell receptor beta chains originate from one sample sequenced in a study of post-analysis software for immune sequencing data. Antigens for these TCRs are unknown. Regarding the study as a whole: Among four or five TRBV segments more frequent in patients than controls were TRBV5-6, TRBV5-1 and TRBV20-1.

Tagging with unique molecular identifiers was a feature of the TCR beta cDNA libraries. Using its own MiXCR run on the PCR reads, TCRdb lists one record per CDR3 protein. The sample lists about 620,000 distinct CDR3 sequences; 44% were seen once. The source material was blood. These receptors originate from a girl aged 5 to 17 with multiple sclerosis.

The chain couples TRBV12-3 or TRBV12-4 to TRBJ2-7; D is unclear. Trimming pared 3 bases from V and 0 bases from J, leaving 12 bases between. CDR3 size: 15 residues. CDR3 amino acids: CASSFVSASSYEQYF. The CDR3 coding sequence is TGTGCCAGCAGTTTTGTGTCAGCAAGCTCCTACGAGCAGTACTTC.

This clonotype came up a few times. The chain links TRBV6-5 to TRBJ1-2; no clear D gene. The CDR3 runs to 14 residues. Germline CDR1 MNHEY, CDR2 SVGAGI. V was cut by 0 bases and J by 8 bases, with 13 bases left in between. In DNA form, the CDR3 reads TGTGCCAGCAGTTACTCCCTGGGCCGTCGGGGCTACACCTTC. This codes for CASSYSLGRRGYTF.

On this clonotype: One junction end disagrees with the germline gene, perhaps due to a read error. The chain carries TRBV7-9 and TRBJ2-3; possibly TRBD2 for D (5 bases). Per the germline V gene, CDR1 is SEHNR and CDR2 is FQNEAQ (reference sequence). This CDR3 is 17 amino acids long. The CDR3 loop reads CASSLEAADGSEDMQYF. The DNA for the CDR3 is TGTGCCAGCAGCTTAGAAGCGGCCGACGGCTCCGAGGATATGCAGTATTTT.

This clonotype appeared once. The chain is built from TRBV7-8 and TRBJ2-7; D is uncertain. Trimming took 1 base from V and 7 from J, leaving 20 bases between them. CDR1 is SGHVS and CDR2 is FQNEAQ in the germline V gene. This CDR3 region has 16 residues. CDR3 nucleotides: TGTGCCAGCAGCTTAGGGGTAGCCTCGAGCTCGCGGGAGCAGTACTTC. It yields the protein CASSLGVASSSREQYF.

A remark on this clonotype: Compared with germline, one end of the junction differs, possibly owing to a read error. This sequence joins TRBV11-2 and TRBJ2-3, with 9 bases matching TRBD1. This CDR3 has 18 residues. Germline V CDR1 and CDR2: SGHAT, FQNNGV. The CDR3 coding sequence is TGTGCCAGCAGCGGGACAGGGTCACTCACACTGCGAACGGATACGCGGTATTTT. Its protein is CASSGTGSLTLRTDTRYF.

V gene TRBV5-1 combines with J gene TRBJ2-6; D gene unclear. The V end was cut by 4 bases, the J end by 0 bases, with 11 bases between. The CDR3 is made up of 16 amino acids. Germline-derived CDR1 and CDR2 are SGHRS and YFSETQ. The CDR3 here is CASSPDAASGANVLTF. The CDR3 nucleotides are TGCGCCAGCAGCCCGGACGCGGCCTCTGGGGCCAACGTCCTGACTTTC.

This clonotype has at least ten counts. V is TRBV20-1 and J is TRBJ2-6, with TRBD2 as a possible D gene (6 bases). The germline gives CDR1 DFQATT, CDR2 SNEGSKA (reference sequence). This CDR3 is 15 amino acids long. Trimming pared 1 base from V and 0 bases from J, leaving 7 bases between. Here the CDR3 DNA reads TGCAGTGCTAGAGTCGGGGGCTCTGGGGCCAACGTCCTGACTTTC. It is translated as CSARVGGSGANVLTF.

The V and J genes are TRBV5-1 and TRBJ2-5, with a possible D match to TRBD2 (6 bases). The V gene's germline CDR1 is SGHRS and CDR2 YFSETQ. V dropped 7 bases and J dropped 11 bases, with 24 bases sitting between them. This CDR3 spans 14 amino acids. CDR3 loop: CASGTGTGVDEQYF. Written as DNA, the CDR3 is TGCGCCAGCGGGACCGGGACGGGGGTGGATGAGCAGTACTTC.

The gene calls are TRBV20-1 and TRBJ1-1, with D perhaps TRBD1 (5 bases). The CDR3 covers 14 residues. With 1 base removed from V and 1 base from J, the gap between germline ends came to 10 bases. Germline V gene data show CDR1 as DFQATT and CDR2 as SNEGSKA (reference sequence). CDR3 loop: CSARGGGWNTEAFF. The CDR3, as DNA: TGCAGTGCTAGAGGTGGGGGGTGGAACACTGAAGCTTTCTTT.

This clonotype was seen a handful of times. The gene calls are TRBV4-1 and TRBJ2-7; 7 nucleotides align to TRBD1. Trimming cost V 4 bases and J 1 base; bases outside gene matches: 10. Germline V CDR1 and CDR2: MGHRA, YSYEKL. This CDR3 is 16 amino acids long. The CDR3 spells CASSLGSGTASYEQYF. The CDR3 DNA reads as TGCGCCAGCAGCCTCGGAAGTGGGACAGCATCCTACGAGCAGTACTTC.

This chain connects TRBV28 to TRBJ1-2, with D hard to call. In germline, CDR1 is MDHEN, CDR2 SYDVKM. The CDR3 consists of 12 residues. V was cut by 7 bases and J by 0 bases, with 6 bases left in between. The CDR3 coding sequence is TGTGCCAGCACACAAACTAACTATGGCTACACCTTC. It translates to CASTQTNYGYTF.

The chain couples TRBV10-3 to TRBJ2-3; D is ambiguous. Germline-derived CDR1 and CDR2 are ENHRY and SYGVKD. Between the trimmed V and J ends, which lost 4 bases and 0 bases, there was a span of 14 bases. This CDR3 is 16 amino acids long. The CDR3 coding sequence is TGTGCCATCAGTGGGACCCCAGAGTCTAGCACAGATACGCAGTATTTT. This codes for CAISGTPESSTDTQYF.

V gene TRBV5-1 combines with J gene TRBJ2-1, with 7 positions matching TRBD2. Germline V lookup: CDR1 SGHRS, CDR2 YFSETQ. The length of the CDR3 is 12 residues. Trimming took 2 bases from V and 8 from J; bases not matched to a gene: 1. DNA of the CDR3: TGCGCCAGCAGCTTCGCGGGAGATGAGCAGTTCTTC. This gives the protein CASSFAGDEQFF. The full variable domain, its missing parts supplied by reference TRBV5-1 and TRBJ2-1, is KAGVTQTPRYLIKTRGQQVTLSCSPISGHRSVSWYQQTPGQGLQFLFEYFSETQRNKGNFPGRFSGRQFSNSRSEMNVSTLELGDSALYLCASSFAGDEQFFGPGTRLTVL.

Only a few counts were recorded for this clonotype. The V call is TRBV12-3 or TRBV12-4, the J call TRBJ1-2; D might be TRBD1 (5 bases). This CDR3 is built from 15 residues. The germline V and J ends were trimmed by 8 bases and 3 bases, with 19 bases remaining between them. Here the CDR3 reads CASRGQGARYYGYTF. Here the CDR3 DNA reads TGTGCCAGCCGTGGTCAAGGGGCTCGATACTATGGCTACACCTTC.

This clonotype was counted a few times. J is TRBJ2-7 and V is TRBV12-3 or TRBV12-4, with D perhaps TRBD1 (5 bases). V lost 5 bases, J lost 5 bases, and 13 bases lay in between. CDR3 length: 13 amino acids. The DNA for the CDR3 is TGTGCCAGCAGTGCACCAGGGTTCCACGAGCAGTACTTC. Encoded protein: CASSAPGFHEQYF.

V usage is TRBV29-1 and J usage is TRBJ2-7, with no clear D. The CDR3 is 14 residues long. Per the germline V gene, CDR1 is SQVTM and CDR2 is ANQGSEA. Trimming stripped 7 bases from V and 7 bases from J, with 23 bases between. The CDR3 nucleotides are TGCAGCGGGTCGCGCCGAGATTCATACAATGAGCAGTACTTC. Encoded protein: CSGSRRDSYNEQYF.

J is TRBJ2-4 and V is TRBV7-9; D could derive from TRBD1 or TRBD2 (5 bases each). The length of the CDR3 is 16 residues. The V and J ends lost 1 base and 13 bases respectively, with 23 bases between them. The germline gives CDR1 SEHNR, CDR2 FQNEAQ (reference sequence). The DNA of the CDR3 is TGTGCCAGCAGCTTAGGCAGGGACCCAGGGAGTGGTGAGCAGTACTTC. The encoded protein is CASSLGRDPGSGEQYF.

The genes are TRBV7-6 and TRBJ2-3, with TRBD2 matching over 8 bases. Per germline, CDR1 SGHVS and CDR2 FNYEAQ. Unmatched junction bases numbered 11, after V lost 4 bases and J lost 5 bases. The length of the CDR3 is 16 residues. The CDR3 DNA is TGTGCCAGCAGCTCCCTCCAATCGGGAGGGATAGATACGCAGTATTTT. Translation gives CASSSLQSGGIDTQYF.

V gene TRBV30 combines with J gene TRBJ2-1; D is perhaps TRBD2 (6 bases). Trimming removed 4 bases from V and 15 bases from J, with 16 bases in between. The CDR3 extends over 11 amino acids. Germline V lookup: CDR1 GTSNPN, CDR2 SVGIG (reference sequence). The CDR3 is CAWTRGTRSFF. CDR3 nucleotide sequence: TGTGCCTGGACACGGGGGACTCGCTCGTTCTTC.

The gene calls are TRBV29-1 and TRBJ1-1, with a possible D match to TRBD1 (5 bases). CDR1 SQVTM and CDR2 ANQGSEA come from the germline V gene. The V end lost 6 bases, the J end lost 1 base, and 9 bases lay between the germline ends. This CDR3 spans 12 amino acids. The chain's CDR3 is CSVPDRNTEAFF. Here the CDR3 DNA reads TGCAGCGTCCCCGACAGGAACACTGAAGCTTTCTTT.

The chain carries TRBV10-3 and TRBJ1-1; D call uncertain. Trimming took off 7 bases at V and 2 bases at J, with 17 bases between the two ends. In germline, CDR1 is ENHRY, CDR2 SYGVKD. The CDR3 length is 15 residues. The CDR3 spells CAIKTNHNPNTEAFF. CDR3 sequence (DNA): TGTGCCATCAAGACCAATCATAACCCAAACACTGAAGCTTTCTTT.

J is TRBJ2-5 and V is TRBV10-3; D is perhaps TRBD1 (5 bases). Germline CDR1 and CDR2: ENHRY and SYGVKD. Trimming cost V 0 bases and J 1 base, with 9 bases left between them. CDR3 length: 15 residues. The CDR3 protein is CAISESRTLQETQYF. CDR3 coding DNA: TGTGCCATCAGTGAGTCGCGGACACTCCAAGAGACCCAGTACTTC.

This chain uses TRBV7-9 with TRBJ2-4; D call uncertain. The DNA end is a closer match to TRBJ2-7, so the J assignment may be wrong. CDR1 is SEHNR, CDR2 FQNEAQ, per germline (reference sequence). The CDR3 is made up of 13 amino acids. DNA of the CDR3: TGTGCCAGCAGCTTAGCGCATCGCTACGAGCAGTACTTC. Translated: CASSLAHRYEQYF.

The J gene is TRBJ1-5, the V gene TRBV12-3 or TRBV12-4; D unresolved. Trimming removed 2 bases at V and 6 bases at J, with 8 bases between. CDR3 length equals 13 residues. The CDR3 spells CASSLSARQPQHF. The CDR3 DNA sequence: TGTGCCAGCAGTTTATCCGCGCGTCAGCCCCAGCATTTT.

V gene TRBV5-5 combines with J gene TRBJ2-5; D remains unclear. This CDR3 has 14 residues. Looked up from germline, CDR1 is SGHKS and CDR2 is YYEKEE (reference sequence). Between the trimmed V and J ends, which lost 4 bases and 2 bases, there was a span of 12 bases. CDR3 amino acids: CASSRPNSQETQYF. The DNA for the CDR3 is TGTGCCAGCAGCCGACCGAATTCACAAGAGACCCAGTACTTC.

V and J are TRBV24-1 and TRBJ2-5, with TRBD2 identical over 8 bases. The CDR3 extends over 17 amino acids. Per the germline V gene, CDR1 is KGHDR and CDR2 is SFDVKD. After removal of 4 bases from V and 2 bases from J, the junction contained 11 bases not matched to a gene. The CDR3 reads CATSDGGVTSGQETQYF. CDR3 coding DNA: TGTGCCACCAGTGACGGGGGAGTAACTAGCGGACAAGAGACCCAGTACTTC.